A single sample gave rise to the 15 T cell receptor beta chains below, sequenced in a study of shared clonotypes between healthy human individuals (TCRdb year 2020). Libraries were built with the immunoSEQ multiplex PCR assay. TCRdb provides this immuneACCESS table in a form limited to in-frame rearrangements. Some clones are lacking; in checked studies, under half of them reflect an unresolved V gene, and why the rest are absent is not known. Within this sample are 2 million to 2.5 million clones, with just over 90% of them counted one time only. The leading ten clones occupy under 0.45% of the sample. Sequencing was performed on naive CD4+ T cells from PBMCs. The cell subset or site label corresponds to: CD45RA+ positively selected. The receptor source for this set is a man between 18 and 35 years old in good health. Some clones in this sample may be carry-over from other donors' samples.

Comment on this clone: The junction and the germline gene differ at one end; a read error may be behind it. CDR3 nucleotide sequence: TGTGCCAGCAGTGAAGCGCTCCGGACAGGGAATTCCCGGTTTGTTCATTTT. It is translated as CASSEALRTGNSRFVHF. V is TRBV2 and J is TRBJ2-3; TRBD1 matches at 8 bases. This CDR3 comprises 17 residues. From germline, CDR1 is SNHLY and CDR2 FYNNEI.

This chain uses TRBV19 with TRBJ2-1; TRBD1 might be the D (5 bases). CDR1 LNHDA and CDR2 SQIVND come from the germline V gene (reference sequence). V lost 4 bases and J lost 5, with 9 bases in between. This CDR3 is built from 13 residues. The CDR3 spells CASSNGAHNEQFF. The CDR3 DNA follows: TGTGCCAGTAGTAATGGGGCGCACAATGAGCAGTTCTTC.

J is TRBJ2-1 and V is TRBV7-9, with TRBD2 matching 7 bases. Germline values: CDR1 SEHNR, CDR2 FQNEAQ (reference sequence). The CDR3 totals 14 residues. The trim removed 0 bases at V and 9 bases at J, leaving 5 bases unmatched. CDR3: CASSLAGGLSEQFF. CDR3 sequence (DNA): TGTGCCAGCAGCTTAGCGGGAGGGCTCTCTGAGCAGTTCTTC. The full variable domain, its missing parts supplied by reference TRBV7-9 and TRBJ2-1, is DTGVSQNPRHKITKRGQNVTFRCDPISEHNRLYWYRQTLGQGPEFLTYFQNEAQLEKSRLLSDRFSAERPKGSFSTLEIQRTEQGDSAMYLCASSLAGGLSEQFFGPGTRLTVL.

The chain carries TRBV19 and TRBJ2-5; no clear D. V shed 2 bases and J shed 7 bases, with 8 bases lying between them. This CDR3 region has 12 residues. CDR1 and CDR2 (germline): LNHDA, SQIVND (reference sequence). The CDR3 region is CASSISLGTQYF. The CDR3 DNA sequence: TGTGCCAGTAGTATATCCCTGGGGACCCAGTACTTC.

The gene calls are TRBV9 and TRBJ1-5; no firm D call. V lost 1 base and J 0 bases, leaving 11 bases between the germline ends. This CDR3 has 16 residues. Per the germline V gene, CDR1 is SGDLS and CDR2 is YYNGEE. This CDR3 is CASSVKASYSNQPQHF. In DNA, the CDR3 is TGTGCCAGCAGCGTAAAGGCGTCCTATAGCAATCAGCCCCAGCATTTT.

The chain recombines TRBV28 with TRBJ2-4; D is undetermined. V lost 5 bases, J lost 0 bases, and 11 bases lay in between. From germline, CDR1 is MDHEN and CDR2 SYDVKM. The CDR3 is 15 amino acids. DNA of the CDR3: TGTGCCAGCAGTACCAGAATCCTAGCCAAAAACATTCAGTACTTC. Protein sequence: CASSTRILAKNIQYF.

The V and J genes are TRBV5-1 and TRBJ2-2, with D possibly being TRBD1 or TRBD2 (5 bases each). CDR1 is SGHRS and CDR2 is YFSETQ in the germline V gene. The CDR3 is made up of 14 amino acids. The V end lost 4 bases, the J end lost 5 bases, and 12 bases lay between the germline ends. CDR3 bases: TGCGCCAGCAGCCCGGGACGGAGGACCGGGGAGCTGTTTTTT. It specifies CASSPGRRTGELFF.

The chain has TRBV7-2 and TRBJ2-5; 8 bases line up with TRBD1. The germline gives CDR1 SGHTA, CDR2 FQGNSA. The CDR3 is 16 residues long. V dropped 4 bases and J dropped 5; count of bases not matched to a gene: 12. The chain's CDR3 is CASSSPRGHRGETQYF. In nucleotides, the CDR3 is TGTGCCAGCAGCTCCCCCCGCGGGCACAGGGGGGAGACCCAGTACTTC.

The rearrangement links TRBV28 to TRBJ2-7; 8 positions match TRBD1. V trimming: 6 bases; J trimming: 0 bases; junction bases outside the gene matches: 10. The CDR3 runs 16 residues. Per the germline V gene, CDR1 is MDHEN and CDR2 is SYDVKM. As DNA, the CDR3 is TGTGCCAGCAGGGAACCGACAGGGGAGTACTCCTACGAGCAGTACTTC. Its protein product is CASREPTGEYSYEQYF.

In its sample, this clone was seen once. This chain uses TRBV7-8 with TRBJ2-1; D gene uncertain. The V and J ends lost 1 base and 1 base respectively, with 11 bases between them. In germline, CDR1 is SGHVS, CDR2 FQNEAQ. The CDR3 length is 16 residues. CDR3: CASSLVVAVSYNEQFF. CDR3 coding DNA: TGTGCCAGCAGCTTAGTGGTAGCTGTTTCCTACAATGAGCAGTTCTTC.

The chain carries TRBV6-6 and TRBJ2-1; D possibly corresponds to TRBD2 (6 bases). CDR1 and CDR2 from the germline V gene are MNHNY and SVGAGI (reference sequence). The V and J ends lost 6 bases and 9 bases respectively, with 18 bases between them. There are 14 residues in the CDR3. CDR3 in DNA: TGTGCCAGCAGACCCGGGACTCCGCCCACTGAGCAGTTCTTC. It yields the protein CASRPGTPPTEQFF.

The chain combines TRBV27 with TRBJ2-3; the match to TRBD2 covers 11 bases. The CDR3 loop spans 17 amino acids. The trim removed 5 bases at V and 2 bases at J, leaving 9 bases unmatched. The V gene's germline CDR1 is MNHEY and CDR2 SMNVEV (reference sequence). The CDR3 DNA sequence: TGTGCCAGCAGTCCCGCCCTGACTAGCGGGACCACAGATACGCAGTATTTT. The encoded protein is CASSPALTSGTTDTQYF.

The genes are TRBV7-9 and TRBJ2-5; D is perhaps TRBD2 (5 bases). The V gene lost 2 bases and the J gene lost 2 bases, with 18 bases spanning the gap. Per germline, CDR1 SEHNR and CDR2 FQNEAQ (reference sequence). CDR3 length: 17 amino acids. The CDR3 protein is CASSLPSSSGWQETQYF. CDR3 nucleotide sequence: TGTGCCAGCAGCTTACCTTCCAGCAGCGGTTGGCAAGAGACCCAGTACTTC.

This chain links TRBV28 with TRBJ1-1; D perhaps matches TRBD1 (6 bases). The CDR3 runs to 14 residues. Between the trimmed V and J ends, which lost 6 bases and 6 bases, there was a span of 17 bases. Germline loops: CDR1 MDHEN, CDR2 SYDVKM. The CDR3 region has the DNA TGTGCCAGCAGCCCGGGGGGGCGCGCTCCTGAAGCTTTCTTT. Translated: CASSPGGRAPEAFF. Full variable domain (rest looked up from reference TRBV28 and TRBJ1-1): DVKVTQSSRYLVKRTGEKVFLECVQDMDHENMFWYRQDPGLGLRLIYFSYDVKMKEKGDIPEGYSVSREKKERFSLILESASTNQTSMYLCASSPGGRAPEAFFGQGTRLTVV.

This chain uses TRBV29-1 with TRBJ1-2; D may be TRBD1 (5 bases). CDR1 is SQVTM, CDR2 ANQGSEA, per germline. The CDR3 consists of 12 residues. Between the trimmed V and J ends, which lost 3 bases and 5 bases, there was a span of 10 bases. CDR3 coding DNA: TGCAGCGTTGATTGGGGGGGTTATGGCTACACCTTC. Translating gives CSVDWGGYGYTF.